This TCR beta chain came from a study of regulatory T cells in long-lasting Graves disease. General study findings and limits: Persistent disease preferred TRBV28, TRBJ1-2 and TRBJ2-5; new disease, TRBV20-1 and TRBJ2-1.

Time point defined: newly diagnosed GD, antithyroid drugs for less than 3 months. Construction of the TCR library relied on RNA isolated from PBMCs. The patients included were those that came from an endocrinology department in Xi'an, China. Notes on this clonotype: Its antigen is not identified.

The CDR3 runs to 16 residues. V lost 3 bases and J 2 bases, leaving 18 bases between the germline ends. CDR1 is DFQATT, CDR2 SNEGSKA, per germline (reference sequence). Arm-PCR of CDR3 regions with iRepertoire HTBI primers generated TCR beta libraries. TCRdb independently ran MiXCR on the multiplex PCR reads; one entry per CDR3 protein. The repertoire holds about 310,000 distinct CDR3 sequences, with about a sixth as singletons. The clonotype originates from a female donor with Graves disease. The material sequenced was peripheral blood mononuclear cells (PBMCs), taken at new diagnosis, from a patient treated with antithyroid drugs. The chain recombines TRBV20-1 with TRBJ2-3; D uncertain. The chain's CDR3 is CSASKLNRELTDTQYF. The CDR3 DNA reads TGCAGTGCTAGTAAGCTGAACAGAGAACTCACAGATACGCAGTATTTT.